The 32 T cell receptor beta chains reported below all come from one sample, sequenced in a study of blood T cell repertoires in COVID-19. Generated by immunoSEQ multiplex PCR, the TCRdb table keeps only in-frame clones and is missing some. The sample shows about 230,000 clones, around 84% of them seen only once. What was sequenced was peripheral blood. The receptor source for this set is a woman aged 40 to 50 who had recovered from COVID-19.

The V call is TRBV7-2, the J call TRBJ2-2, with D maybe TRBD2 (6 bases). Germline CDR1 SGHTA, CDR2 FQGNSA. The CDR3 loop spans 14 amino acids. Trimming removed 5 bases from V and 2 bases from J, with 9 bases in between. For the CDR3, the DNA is TGTGCCAGCAGCCGTGGGACTAACACCGGGGAGCTGTTTTTT. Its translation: CASSRGTNTGELFF.

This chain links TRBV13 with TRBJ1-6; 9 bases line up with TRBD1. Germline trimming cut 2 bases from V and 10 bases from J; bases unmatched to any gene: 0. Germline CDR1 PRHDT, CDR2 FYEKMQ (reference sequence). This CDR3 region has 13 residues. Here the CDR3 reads CASSLTGGSPLHF. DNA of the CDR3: TGTGCCAGCAGCTTAACAGGGGGCTCACCCCTCCACTTT.

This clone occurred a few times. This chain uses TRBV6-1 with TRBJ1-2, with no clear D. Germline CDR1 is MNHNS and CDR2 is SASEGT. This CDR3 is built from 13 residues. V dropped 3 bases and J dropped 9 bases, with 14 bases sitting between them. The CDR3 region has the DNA TGTGCCAGCAGTGAGTTCTTTGCAGATAGCTACACCTTC. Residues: CASSEFFADSYTF.

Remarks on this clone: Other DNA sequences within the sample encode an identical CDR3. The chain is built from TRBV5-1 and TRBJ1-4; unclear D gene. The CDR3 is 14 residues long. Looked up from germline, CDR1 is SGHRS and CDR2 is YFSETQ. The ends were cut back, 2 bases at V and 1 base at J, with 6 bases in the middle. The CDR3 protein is CASSFRGTNEKLFF. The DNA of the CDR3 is TGCGCCAGCAGCTTCCGGGGAACTAATGAAAAACTGTTTTTT.

Here the CDR3 reads CASKPGQGFGSNQPQHF. CDR3 bases: TGTGCCAGTAAACCGGGACAGGGTTTTGGGAGCAATCAGCCCCAGCATTTT. The chain recombines TRBV19 with TRBJ1-5; 9 bases align to TRBD1. The germline V gene has CDR1 LNHDA and CDR2 SQIVND (reference sequence). The length of the CDR3 is 17 residues. Trimming took 7 bases from V and 1 from J; bases not matched to a gene: 11.

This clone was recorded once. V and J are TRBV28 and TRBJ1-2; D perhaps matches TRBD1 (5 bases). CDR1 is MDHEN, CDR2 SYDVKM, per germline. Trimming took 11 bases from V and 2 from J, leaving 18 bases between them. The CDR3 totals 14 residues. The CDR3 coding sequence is TGTGCCGTCCCAGGGTCCGCTGGAAACTATGGCTACACCTTC. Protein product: CAVPGSAGNYGYTF.

DNA for the CDR3: TGTGCCAGCAACGACCGGGACAGGGACGATGAGCAGTTCTTC. This translates into CASNDRDRDDEQFF. The chain combines TRBV6-5 with TRBJ2-1, with 9 bases identical to TRBD1. Germline trimming cut 7 bases from V and 8 bases from J; bases unmatched to any gene: 9. The CDR3 spans 14 residues. The germline CDR1 and CDR2 sequences are MNHEY and SVGAGI.

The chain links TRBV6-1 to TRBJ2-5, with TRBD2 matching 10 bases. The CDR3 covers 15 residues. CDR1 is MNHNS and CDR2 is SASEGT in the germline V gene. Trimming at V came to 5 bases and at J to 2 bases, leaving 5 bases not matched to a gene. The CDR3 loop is CASSIAGGYQETQYF. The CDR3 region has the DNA TGTGCCAGCAGTATAGCGGGGGGCTATCAAGAGACCCAGTACTTC.

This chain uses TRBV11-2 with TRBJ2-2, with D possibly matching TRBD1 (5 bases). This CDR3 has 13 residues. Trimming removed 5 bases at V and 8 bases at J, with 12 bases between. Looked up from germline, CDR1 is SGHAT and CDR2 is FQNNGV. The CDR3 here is CASSGQGGGELFF. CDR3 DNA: TGTGCCAGCAGCGGACAAGGTGGGGGGGAGCTGTTTTTT.

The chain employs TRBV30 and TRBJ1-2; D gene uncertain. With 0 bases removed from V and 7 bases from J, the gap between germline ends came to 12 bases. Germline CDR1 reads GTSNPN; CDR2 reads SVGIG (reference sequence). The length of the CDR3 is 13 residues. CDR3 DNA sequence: TGTGCCTGGAGTGTACGGGGAGATGCTGGCTACACCTTC. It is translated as CAWSVRGDAGYTF.

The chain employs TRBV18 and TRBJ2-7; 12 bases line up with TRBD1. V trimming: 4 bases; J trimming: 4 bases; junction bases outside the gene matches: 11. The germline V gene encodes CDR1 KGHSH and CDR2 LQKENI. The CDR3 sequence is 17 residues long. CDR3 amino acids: CASSLKTGTGGSYEQYF. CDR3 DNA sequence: TGTGCCAGCTCACTAAAAACCGGGACAGGGGGCTCGTACGAGCAGTACTTC.

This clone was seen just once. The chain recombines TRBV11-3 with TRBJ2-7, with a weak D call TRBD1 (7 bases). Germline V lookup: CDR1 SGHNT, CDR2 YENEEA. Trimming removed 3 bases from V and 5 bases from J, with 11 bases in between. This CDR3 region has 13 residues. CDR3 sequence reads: CASSFQGGNEQYF. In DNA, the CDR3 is TGTGCCAGCAGCTTTCAGGGGGGCAACGAGCAGTACTTC.

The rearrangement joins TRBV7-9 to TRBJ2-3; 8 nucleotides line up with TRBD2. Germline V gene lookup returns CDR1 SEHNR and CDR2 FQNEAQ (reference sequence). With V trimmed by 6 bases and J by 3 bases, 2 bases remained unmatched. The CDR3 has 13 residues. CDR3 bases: TGTGCCAGCAGGCGGGGGGATACAGATACGCAGTATTTT. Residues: CASRRGDTDTQYF. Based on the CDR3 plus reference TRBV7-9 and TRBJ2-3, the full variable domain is DTGVSQNPRHKITKRGQNVTFRCDPISEHNRLYWYRQTLGQGPEFLTYFQNEAQLEKSRLLSDRFSAERPKGSFSTLEIQRTEQGDSAMYLCASRRGDTDTQYFGPGTRLTVL.

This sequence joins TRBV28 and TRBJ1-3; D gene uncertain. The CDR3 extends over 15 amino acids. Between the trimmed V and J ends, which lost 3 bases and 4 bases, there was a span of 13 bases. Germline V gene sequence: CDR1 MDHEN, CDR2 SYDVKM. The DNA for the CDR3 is TGTGCCAGCAGTTTCCCCTCTTTTTCCGGAAACACCATATATTTT. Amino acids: CASSFPSFSGNTIYF.

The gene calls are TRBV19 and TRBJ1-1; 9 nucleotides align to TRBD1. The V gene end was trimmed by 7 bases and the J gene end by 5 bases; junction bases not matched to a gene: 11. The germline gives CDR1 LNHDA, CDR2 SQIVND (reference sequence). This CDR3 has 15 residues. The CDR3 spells CASNPGQGFGTEAFF. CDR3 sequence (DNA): TGTGCCAGTAACCCGGGACAGGGTTTCGGGACTGAAGCTTTCTTT.

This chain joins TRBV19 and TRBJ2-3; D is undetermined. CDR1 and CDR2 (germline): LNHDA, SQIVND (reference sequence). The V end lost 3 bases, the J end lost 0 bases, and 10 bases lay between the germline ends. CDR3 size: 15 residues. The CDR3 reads CASSIRLASTDTQYF. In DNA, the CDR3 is TGTGCCAGTAGTATCCGGTTAGCTAGCACAGATACGCAGTATTTT.

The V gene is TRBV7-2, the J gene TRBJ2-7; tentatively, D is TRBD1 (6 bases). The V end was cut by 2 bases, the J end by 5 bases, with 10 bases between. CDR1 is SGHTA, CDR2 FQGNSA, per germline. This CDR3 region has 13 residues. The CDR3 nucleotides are TGTGCCAGCAGCTTATCCAGGGGCGACGAGCAGTACTTC. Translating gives CASSLSRGDEQYF.

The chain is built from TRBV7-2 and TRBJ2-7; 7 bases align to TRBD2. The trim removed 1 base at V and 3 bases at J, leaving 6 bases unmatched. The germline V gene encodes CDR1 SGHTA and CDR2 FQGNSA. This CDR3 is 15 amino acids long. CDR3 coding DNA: TGTGCCAGCAGCTTAGAAGCGGGGATGGTCTACGAGCAGTACTTC. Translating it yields CASSLEAGMVYEQYF.

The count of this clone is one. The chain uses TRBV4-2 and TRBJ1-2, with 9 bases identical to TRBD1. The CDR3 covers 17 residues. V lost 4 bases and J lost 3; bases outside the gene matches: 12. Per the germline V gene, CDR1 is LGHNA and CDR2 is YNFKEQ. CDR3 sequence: CASSPDGQGLGDYGYTF. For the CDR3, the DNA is TGTGCCAGCAGCCCTGACGGACAGGGGCTAGGGGACTATGGCTACACCTTC.

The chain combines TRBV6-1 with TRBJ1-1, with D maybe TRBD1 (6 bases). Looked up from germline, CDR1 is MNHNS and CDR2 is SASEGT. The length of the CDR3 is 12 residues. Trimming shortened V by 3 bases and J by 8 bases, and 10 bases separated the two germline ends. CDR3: CASSEGHLEAFF. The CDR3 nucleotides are TGTGCCAGCAGTGAGGGACACCTCGAAGCTTTCTTT.

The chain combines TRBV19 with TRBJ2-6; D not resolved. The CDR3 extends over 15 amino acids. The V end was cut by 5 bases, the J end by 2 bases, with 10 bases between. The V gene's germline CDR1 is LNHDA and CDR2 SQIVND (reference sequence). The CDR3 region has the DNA TGTGCCAGTAGTCCCAGTTTAACTGGGGCCAACGTCCTGACTTTC. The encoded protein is CASSPSLTGANVLTF. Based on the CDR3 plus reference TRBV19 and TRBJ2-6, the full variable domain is DGGITQSPKYLFRKEGQNVTLSCEQNLNHDAMYWYRQDPGQGLRLIYYSQIVNDFQKGDIAEGYSVSREKKESFPLTVTSAQKNPTAFYLCASSPSLTGANVLTFGAGSRLTVL.

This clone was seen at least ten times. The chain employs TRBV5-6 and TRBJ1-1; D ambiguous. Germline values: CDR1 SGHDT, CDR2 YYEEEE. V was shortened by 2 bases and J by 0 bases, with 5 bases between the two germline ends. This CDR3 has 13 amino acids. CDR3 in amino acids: CASSLELNTEAFF. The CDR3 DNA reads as TGTGCCAGCAGCTTAGAGTTGAACACTGAAGCTTTCTTT.

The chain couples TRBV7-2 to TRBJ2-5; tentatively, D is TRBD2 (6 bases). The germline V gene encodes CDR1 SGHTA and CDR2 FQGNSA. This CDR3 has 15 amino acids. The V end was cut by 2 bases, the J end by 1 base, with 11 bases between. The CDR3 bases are TGTGCCAGCAGCTTACGGGGGACGGGCCAAGAGACCCAGTACTTC. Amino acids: CASSLRGTGQETQYF.

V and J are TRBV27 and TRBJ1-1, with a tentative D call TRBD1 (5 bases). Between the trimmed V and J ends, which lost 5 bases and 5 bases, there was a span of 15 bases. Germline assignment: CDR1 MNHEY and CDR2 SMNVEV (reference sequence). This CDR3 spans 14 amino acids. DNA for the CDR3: TGTGCCAGCAGTCCCCAGTGGGGGGGGACTGAAGCTTTCTTT. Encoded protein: CASSPQWGGTEAFF.

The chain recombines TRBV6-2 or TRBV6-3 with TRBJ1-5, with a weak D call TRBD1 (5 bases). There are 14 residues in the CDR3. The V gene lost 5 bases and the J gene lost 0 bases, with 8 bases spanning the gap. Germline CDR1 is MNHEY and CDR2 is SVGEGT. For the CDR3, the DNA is TGTGCCAGCAGTACGGACAATAGCAATCAGCCCCAGCATTTT. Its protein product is CASSTDNSNQPQHF.

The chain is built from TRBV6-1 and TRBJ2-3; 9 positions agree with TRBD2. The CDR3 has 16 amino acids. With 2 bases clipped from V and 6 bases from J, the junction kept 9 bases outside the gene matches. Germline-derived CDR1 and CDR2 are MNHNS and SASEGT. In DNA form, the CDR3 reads TGTGCCAGCAGTGAAAGGCGGGGGGGCCCTTATGATACGCAGTATTTT. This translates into CASSERRGGPYDTQYF.

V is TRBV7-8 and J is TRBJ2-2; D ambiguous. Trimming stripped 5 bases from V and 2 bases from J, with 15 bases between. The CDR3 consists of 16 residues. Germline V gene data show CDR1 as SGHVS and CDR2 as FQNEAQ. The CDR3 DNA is TGTGCCAGCAGCCGCGCCTTACAGAGTAACACCGGGGAGCTGTTTTTT. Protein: CASSRALQSNTGELFF. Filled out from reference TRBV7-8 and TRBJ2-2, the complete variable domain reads GAGVSQSPRYKVAKRGQDVALRCDPISGHVSLFWYQQALGQGPEFLTYFQNEAQLDKSGLPSDRFFAERPEGSVSTLKIQRTQQEDSAVYLCASSRALQSNTGELFFGEGSRLTVL.

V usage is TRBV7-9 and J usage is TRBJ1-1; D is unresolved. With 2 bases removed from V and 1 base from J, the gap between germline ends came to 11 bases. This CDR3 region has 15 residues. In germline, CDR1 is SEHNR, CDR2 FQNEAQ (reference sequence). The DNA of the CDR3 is TGTGCCAGCAGCTTAACAGTCACAACGAACACTGAAGCTTTCTTT. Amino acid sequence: CASSLTVTTNTEAFF.

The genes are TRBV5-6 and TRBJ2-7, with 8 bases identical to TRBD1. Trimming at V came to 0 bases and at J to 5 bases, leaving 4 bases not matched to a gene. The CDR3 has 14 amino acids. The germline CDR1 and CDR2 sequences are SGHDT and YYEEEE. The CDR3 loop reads CASSLGTGYHEQYF. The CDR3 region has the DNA TGTGCCAGCAGCTTGGGGACAGGGTACCACGAGCAGTACTTC.

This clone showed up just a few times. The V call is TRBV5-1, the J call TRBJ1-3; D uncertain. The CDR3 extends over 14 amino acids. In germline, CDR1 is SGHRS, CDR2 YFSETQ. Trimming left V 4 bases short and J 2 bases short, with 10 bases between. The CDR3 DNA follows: TGCGCCAGCAGCCCGTTGTATCCTGGAAACACCATATATTTT. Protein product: CASSPLYPGNTIYF.

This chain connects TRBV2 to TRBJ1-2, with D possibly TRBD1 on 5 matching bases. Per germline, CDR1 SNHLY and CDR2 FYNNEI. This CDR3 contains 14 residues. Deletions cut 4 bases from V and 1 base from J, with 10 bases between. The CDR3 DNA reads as TGTGCCAGCAGTGTAACACAGGATAACTATGGCTACACCTTC. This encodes CASSVTQDNYGYTF.

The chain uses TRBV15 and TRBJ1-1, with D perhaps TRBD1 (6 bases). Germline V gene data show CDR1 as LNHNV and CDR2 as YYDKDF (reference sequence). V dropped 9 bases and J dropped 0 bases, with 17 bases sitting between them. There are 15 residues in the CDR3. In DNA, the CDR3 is TGTGCCACTAAGACCGGGACAAACATGAACACTGAAGCTTTCTTT. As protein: CATKTGTNMNTEAFF.